The clone carrying this TCR beta chain turned up a few times. The sample originates from a study of T cells in localized non-small cell lung cancer. Germline V lookup: CDR1 MNHEY, CDR2 SMNVEV (reference sequence). The CDR3 has 14 residues. V was pared by 2 bases and J by 2 bases, with 9 bases between. This table comes from immunoSEQ multiplex PCR, and its TCRdb copy is limited to in-frame clones, with some not included. Among 1,600 or so clones, around a quarter were seen once, and the ten largest hold under 25%. Sequenced here: normal lung tissue next to the tumor, sampled before any cancer treatment. The receptor was isolated from a male donor aged 60 or over with stage II lung adenocarcinoma. This chain links TRBV27 with TRBJ2-5, with D uncertain. The CDR3 coding sequence is TGTGCCAGCAGTTTAGCCCGGCCGCAAGAGACCCAGTACTTC. This encodes CASSLARPQETQYF.